This T cell receptor beta chain was observed in a study of T cell repertoires in cytomegalovirus infection. TCRdb reanalysed the reads using MiXCR and keeps one entry per CDR3 protein. Of hundreds of thousands of distinct CDR3 sequences in the sample, around a third are singletons; the top ten hold about 18%. V was clipped by 5 bases and J by 4 bases, with 11 bases between them. The CDR3 has 13 residues. Germline V gene lookup returns CDR1 MNHNS and CDR2 SASEGT. This clonotype was detected many times. Its antigen is not known. Source: cultured PBMCs, taken from culture after CMV antigen stimulation. The sequence derives from a human donor in good health (CMV status not recorded). Some clones in this sample may be carry-over from other donors' samples. V is TRBV6-1 and J is TRBJ1-1; TRBD1 is a possible D gene (6 bases). The CDR3 DNA reads as TGTGCCAGCAGTACCAACAGGGTCACTGAAGCTTTCTTT. It codes for CASSTNRVTEAFF.